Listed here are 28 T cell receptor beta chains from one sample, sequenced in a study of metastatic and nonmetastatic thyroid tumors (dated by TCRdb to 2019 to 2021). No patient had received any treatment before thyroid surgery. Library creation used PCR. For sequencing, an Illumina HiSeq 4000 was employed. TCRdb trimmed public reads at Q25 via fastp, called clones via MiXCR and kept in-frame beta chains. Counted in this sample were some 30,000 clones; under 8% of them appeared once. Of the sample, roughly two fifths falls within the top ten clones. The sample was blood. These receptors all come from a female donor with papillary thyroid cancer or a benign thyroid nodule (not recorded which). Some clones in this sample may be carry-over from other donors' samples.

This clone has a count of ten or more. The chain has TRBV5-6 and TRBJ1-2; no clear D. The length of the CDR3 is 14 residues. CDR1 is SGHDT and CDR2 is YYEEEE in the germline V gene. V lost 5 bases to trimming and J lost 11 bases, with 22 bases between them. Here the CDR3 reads CASRPPRSPGFYTF. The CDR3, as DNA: TGTGCCAGCAGACCCCCAAGGAGCCCCGGATTTTACACCTTC.

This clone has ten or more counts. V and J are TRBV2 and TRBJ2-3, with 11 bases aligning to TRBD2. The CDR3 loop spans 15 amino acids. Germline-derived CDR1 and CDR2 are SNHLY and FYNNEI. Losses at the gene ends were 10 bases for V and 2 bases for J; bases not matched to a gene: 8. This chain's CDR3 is CAIIRLAGNTDTQYF. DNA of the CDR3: TGTGCCATAATACGACTAGCGGGAAACACAGATACGCAGTATTTT.

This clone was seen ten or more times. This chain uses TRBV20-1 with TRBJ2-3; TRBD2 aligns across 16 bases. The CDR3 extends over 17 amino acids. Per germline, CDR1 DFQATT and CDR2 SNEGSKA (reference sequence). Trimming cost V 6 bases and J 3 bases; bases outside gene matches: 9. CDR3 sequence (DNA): TGCAGTGCCGCCGGGACTAGCGGGGGGGCTAGGACAGATACGCAGTATTTT. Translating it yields CSAAGTSGGARTDTQYF.

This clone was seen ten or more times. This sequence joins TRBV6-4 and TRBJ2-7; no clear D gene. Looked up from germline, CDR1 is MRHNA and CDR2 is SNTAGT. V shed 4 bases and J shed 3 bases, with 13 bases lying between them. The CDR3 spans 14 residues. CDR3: CASSVVGKGYEQYF. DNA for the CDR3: TGTGCCAGCAGTGTAGTGGGCAAGGGCTACGAGCAGTACTTC.

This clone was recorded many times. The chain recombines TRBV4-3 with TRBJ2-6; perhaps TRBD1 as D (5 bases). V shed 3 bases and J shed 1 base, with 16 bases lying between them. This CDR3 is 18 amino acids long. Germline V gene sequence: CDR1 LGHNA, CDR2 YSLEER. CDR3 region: CASSHRQSGDSGANVLTF. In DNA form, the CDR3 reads TGCGCCAGCAGCCACAGACAGAGTGGAGATTCTGGGGCCAACGTCCTGACTTTC.

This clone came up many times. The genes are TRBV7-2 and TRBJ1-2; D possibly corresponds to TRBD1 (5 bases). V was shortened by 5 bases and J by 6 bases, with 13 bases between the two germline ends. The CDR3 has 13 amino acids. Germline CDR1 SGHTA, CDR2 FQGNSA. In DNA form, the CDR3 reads TGTGCCAGCAGCCTCGCCAGGGAGCATGGCTACACCTTC. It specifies CASSLAREHGYTF.

CDR3 loop: CASSLGIASGYTF. The CDR3 DNA reads as TGTGCCAGCAGCTTGGGGATAGCTTCTGGCTACACCTTC. V gene TRBV7-2 combines with J gene TRBJ1-2; D call uncertain. This CDR3 has 13 residues. Germline CDR1 SGHTA, CDR2 FQGNSA. Trimming stripped 3 bases from V and 7 bases from J, with 12 bases between.

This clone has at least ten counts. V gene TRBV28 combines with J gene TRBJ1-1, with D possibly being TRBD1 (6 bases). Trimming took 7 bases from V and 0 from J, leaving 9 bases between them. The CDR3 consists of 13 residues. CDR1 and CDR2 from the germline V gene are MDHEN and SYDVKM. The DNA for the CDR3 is TGTGCCAGCATGACAGGCCTGAACACTGAAGCTTTCTTT. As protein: CASMTGLNTEAFF.

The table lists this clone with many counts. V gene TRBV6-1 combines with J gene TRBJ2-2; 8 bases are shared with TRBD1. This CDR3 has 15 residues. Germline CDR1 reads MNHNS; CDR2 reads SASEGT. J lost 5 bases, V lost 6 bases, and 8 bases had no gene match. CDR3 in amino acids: CASSTGGTGTGELFF. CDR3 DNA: TGTGCCAGCAGCACAGGGGGTACTGGAACCGGGGAGCTGTTTTTT.

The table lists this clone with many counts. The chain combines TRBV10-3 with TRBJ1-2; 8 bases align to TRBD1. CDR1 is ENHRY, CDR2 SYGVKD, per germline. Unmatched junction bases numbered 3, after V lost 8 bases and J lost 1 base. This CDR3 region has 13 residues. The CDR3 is CAIGTGLNYGYTF. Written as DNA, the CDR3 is TGTGCCATCGGGACAGGCCTTAACTATGGCTACACCTTC.

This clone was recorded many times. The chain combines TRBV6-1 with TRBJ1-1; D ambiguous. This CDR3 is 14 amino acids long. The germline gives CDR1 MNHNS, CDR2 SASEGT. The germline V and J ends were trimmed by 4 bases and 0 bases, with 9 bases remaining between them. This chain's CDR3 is CASSVTALNTEAFF. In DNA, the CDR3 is TGTGCCAGCAGTGTGACTGCCTTGAACACTGAAGCTTTCTTT.

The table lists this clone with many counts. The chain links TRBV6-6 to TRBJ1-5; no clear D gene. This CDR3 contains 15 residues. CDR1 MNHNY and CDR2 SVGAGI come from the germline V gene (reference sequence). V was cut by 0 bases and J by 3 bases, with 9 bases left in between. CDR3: CASSYSPTNNQPQHF. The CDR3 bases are TGTGCCAGCAGTTACTCCCCCACGAACAATCAGCCCCAGCATTTT.

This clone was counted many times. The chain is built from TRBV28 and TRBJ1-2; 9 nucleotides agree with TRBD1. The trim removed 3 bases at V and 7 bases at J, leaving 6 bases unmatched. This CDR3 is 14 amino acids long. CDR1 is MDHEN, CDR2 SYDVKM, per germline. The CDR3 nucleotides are TGTGCCAGCAGTTTCCGGGGACAGGGTCGTGGCTACACCTTC. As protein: CASSFRGQGRGYTF.

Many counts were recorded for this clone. CDR3 loop: CSARAGWSRSYEQYF. The CDR3 bases are TGCAGTGCTAGGGCAGGTTGGAGTCGGTCCTACGAGCAGTACTTC. The chain links TRBV20-1 to TRBJ2-7; no definite D call. The CDR3 is 15 residues long. V was pared by 3 bases and J by 1 base, with 16 bases between. CDR1 DFQATT and CDR2 SNEGSKA come from the germline V gene (reference sequence).

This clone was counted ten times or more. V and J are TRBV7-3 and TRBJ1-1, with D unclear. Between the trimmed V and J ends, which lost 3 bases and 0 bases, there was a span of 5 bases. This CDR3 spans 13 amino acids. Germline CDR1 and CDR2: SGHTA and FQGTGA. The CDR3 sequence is CASSLWMNTEAFF. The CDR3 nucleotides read TGTGCCAGCAGCTTGTGGATGAACACTGAAGCTTTCTTT. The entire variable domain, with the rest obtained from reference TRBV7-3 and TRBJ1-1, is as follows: GAGVSQTPSNKVTEKGKYVELRCDPISGHTALYWYRQSLGQGPEFLIYFQGTGAADDSGLPNDRFFAVRPEGSVSTLKIQRTERGDSAVYLCASSLWMNTEAFFGQGTRLTVV.

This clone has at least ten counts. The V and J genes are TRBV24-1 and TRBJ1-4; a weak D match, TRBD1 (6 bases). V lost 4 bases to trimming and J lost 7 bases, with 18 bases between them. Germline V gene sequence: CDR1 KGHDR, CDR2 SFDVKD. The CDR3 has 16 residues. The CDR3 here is CATSDGTGRGGEKLFF. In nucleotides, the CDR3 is TGTGCCACCAGTGACGGGACGGGCAGGGGCGGTGAAAAACTGTTTTTT.

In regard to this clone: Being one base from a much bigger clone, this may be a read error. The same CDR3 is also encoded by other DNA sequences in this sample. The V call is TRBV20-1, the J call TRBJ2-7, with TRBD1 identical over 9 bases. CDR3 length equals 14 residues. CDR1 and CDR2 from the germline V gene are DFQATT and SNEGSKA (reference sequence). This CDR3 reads CSAGGGTGTYKQYF. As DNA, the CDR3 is TGTAGTGCTGGGGGCGGGACAGGGACCTACAAGCAGTACTTC.

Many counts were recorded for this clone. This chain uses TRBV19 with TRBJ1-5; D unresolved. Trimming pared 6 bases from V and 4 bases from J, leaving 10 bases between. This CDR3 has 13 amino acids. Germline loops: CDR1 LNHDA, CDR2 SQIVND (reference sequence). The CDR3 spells CASRIRINQPQHF. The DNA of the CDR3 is TGTGCCAGTAGAATCAGGATAAATCAGCCCCAGCATTTT.

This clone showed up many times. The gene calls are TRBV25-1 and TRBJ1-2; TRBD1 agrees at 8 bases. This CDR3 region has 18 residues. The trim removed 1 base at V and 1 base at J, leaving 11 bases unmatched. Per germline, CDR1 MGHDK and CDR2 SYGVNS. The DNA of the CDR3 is TGTGCCAGCAGTGAATTCCCACTTAACGGGACAGGTAACTATGGCTACACCTTC. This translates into CASSEFPLNGTGNYGYTF.

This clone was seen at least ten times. Here the CDR3 reads CASSLGSGPNTEAFF. DNA for the CDR3: TGTGCCAGCAGCTTGGGTTCAGGACCGAACACTGAAGCTTTCTTT. The V call is TRBV11-2, the J call TRBJ1-1; no reliable D call. CDR1 and CDR2 from the germline V gene are SGHAT and FQNNGV. V was cut by 3 bases and J by 1 base, with 12 bases left in between. The CDR3 runs 15 residues.

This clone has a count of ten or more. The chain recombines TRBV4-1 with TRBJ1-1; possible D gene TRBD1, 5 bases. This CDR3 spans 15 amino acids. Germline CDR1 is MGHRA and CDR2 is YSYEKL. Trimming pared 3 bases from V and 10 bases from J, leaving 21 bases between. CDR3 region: CASSHALTDRSPAFF. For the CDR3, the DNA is TGCGCCAGCAGCCATGCCCTGACAGATCGATCTCCAGCTTTCTTT.

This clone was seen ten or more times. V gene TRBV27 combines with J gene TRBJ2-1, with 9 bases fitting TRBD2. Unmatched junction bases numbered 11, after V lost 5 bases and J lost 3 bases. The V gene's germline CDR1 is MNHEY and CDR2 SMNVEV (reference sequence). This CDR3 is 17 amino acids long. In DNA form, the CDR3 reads TGTGCCAGCAGTATCCATAAGCTAGCGGGAAACTACAATGAGCAGTTCTTC. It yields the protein CASSIHKLAGNYNEQFF.

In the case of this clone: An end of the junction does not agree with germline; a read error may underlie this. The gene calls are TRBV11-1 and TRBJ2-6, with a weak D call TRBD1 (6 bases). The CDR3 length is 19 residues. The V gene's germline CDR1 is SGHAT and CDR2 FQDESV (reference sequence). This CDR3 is CASSLGRQGISPGDNVLTF. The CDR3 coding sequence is TGTGCCAGCAGCTTAGGGCGGCAGGGGATCAGCCCTGGGGACAACGTCCTGACTTTC.

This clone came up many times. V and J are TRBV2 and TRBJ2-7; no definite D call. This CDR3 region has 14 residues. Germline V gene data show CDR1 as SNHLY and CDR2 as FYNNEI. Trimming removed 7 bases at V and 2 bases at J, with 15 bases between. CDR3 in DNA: TGTGCCAGCACAGCGTGGATAGAAACCTACGAGCAGTACTTC. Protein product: CASTAWIETYEQYF. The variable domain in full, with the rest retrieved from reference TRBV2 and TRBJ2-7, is EPEVTQTPSHQVTQMGQEVILRCVPISNHLYFYWYRQILGQKVEFLVSFYNNEISEKSEIFDDQFSVERPDGSNFTLKIRSTKLEDSAMYFCASTAWIETYEQYFGPGTRLTVT.

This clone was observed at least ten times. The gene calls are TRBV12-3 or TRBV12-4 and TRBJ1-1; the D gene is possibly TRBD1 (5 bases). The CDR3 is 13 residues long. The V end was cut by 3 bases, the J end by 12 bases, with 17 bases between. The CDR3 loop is CASSFVGRAGPFF. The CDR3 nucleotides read TGTGCCAGCAGTTTCGTCGGCAGGGCGGGACCTTTCTTT.

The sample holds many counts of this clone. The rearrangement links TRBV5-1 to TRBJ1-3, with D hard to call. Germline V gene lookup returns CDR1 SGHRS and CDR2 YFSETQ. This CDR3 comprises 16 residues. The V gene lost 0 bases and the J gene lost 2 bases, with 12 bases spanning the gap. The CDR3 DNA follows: TGCGCCAGCAGCTTGGCCTGGAATCTACCTGGAAACACCATATATTTT. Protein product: CASSLAWNLPGNTIYF.

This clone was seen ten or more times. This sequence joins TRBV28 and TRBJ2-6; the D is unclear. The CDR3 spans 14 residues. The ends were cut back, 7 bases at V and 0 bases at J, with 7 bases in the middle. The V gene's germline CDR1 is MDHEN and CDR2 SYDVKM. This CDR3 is CASKSSSGANVLTF. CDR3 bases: TGTGCCAGCAAATCGAGCTCTGGGGCCAACGTCCTGACTTTC. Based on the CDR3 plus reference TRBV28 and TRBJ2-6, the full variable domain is DVKVTQSSRYLVKRTGEKVFLECVQDMDHENMFWYRQDPGLGLRLIYFSYDVKMKEKGDIPEGYSVSREKKERFSLILESASTNQTSMYLCASKSSSGANVLTFGAGSRLTVL.

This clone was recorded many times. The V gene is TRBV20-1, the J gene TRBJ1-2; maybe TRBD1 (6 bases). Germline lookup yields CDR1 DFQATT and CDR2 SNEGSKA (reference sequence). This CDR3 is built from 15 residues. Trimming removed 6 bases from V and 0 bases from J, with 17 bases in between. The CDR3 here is CSAVPITGTNYGYTF. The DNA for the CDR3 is TGCAGTGCCGTTCCTATTACAGGGACTAACTATGGCTACACCTTC.